This is a list of T cell receptor beta chains from one sample in a study of shared clonotypes between healthy human individuals. Profiling relied on immunoSEQ multiplex PCR, and the TCRdb table lists in-frame clones only, not all of them. The sample consists of 800,000 to 1,200,000 clones, 78% of them appearing once. Sequenced sample: memory CD4+ T cells from PBMCs. These receptors were taken from a man aged 18 to 30 in good health. Some clones in this sample may be carry-over from other donors' samples. Each CDR3 is given with its conserved first and last residue. Fields, in order: CDR3 DNA, CDR3 protein, D gene, V gene, J gene, clone size. A D gene is named only where the DNA matches it firmly. Size is omitted from some rows. Given values are once, few, many or a class for expanded clones.

CDR3 DNA: TGTGCCAGCAGTTTAATCGGGTATGAAAAACTGTTTTTT
CDR3 protein: CASSLIGYEKLFF
D gene: NA
V gene: TRBV27
J gene: TRBJ1-4
clone size: few

CDR3 DNA: TGCGCCAGCAGACCCCCCTCGCCCGACGGAGAGCAGTACTTC
CDR3 protein: CASRPPSPDGEQYF
D gene: NA
V gene: TRBV23-1
J gene: TRBJ2-7
clone size: once

CDR3 DNA: TGTGCCAGCAGTTTAGCCCGTAGTTATAGCAATCAGCCCCAGCATTTT
CDR3 protein: CASSLARSYSNQPQHF
D gene: NA
V gene: TRBV28
J gene: TRBJ1-5
clone size: NA

CDR3 DNA: TGTGCCAGCAGCTTAAGGACACTTCCAGAGACCCAGTACTTC
CDR3 protein: CASSLRTLPETQYF
D gene: NA
V gene: TRBV7-9
J gene: TRBJ2-5
clone size: NA

CDR3 DNA: TGTGCCAGCAGTTTATTGGCTCCGGTAGCGGGGTATTCCGGGGAGCTGTTTTTT
CDR3 protein: CASSLLAPVAGYSGELFF
D gene: TRBD2
V gene: TRBV27
J gene: TRBJ2-2
clone size: NA

CDR3 DNA: TGTGCCAGCAGCCCTACTAGAGACACAGATACGCAGTATTTT
CDR3 protein: CASSPTRDTDTQYF
D gene: NA
V gene: TRBV7-9
J gene: TRBJ2-3
clone size: once

CDR3 DNA: TGTGCCAGCAATAGCGGGACCTACAATGAGCAGTTCTTC
CDR3 protein: CASNSGTYNEQFF
D gene: TRBD2
V gene: TRBV6-6
J gene: TRBJ2-1
clone size: NA

CDR3 DNA: TGCGCCAGCAGCCAAGAAGGCCGGGGCGGGAGGGTTTTGGGCACAGATACGCAGTATTTT
CDR3 protein: CASSQEGRGGRVLGTDTQYF
D gene: TRBD2
V gene: TRBV4-1
J gene: TRBJ2-3
clone size: NA

CDR3 DNA: TGTGCCAGCAGCTGGCAGGGGGAAGGCACTGAAGCTTTCTTT
CDR3 protein: CASSWQGEGTEAFF
D gene: TRBD1
V gene: TRBV7-2
J gene: TRBJ1-1
clone size: NA

CDR3 DNA: TGTGCCAGCAGCCCCAGATTGGGTTTAAACAATGAGCAGTTCTTC
CDR3 protein: CASSPRLGLNNEQFF
D gene: NA
V gene: TRBV6-5
J gene: TRBJ2-1
clone size: NA

CDR3 DNA: TGTGCCAGCAGTTACCGGACAGACCTTAACTATGGCTACACCTTC
CDR3 protein: CASSYRTDLNYGYTF
D gene: NA
V gene: TRBV6-5
J gene: TRBJ1-2
clone size: NA

CDR3 DNA: TGTGCCAGCAGTTTTGGGGGTAGAGGAGAGACCCAGTACTTC
CDR3 protein: CASSFGGRGETQYF
D gene: NA
V gene: TRBV27
J gene: TRBJ2-5
clone size: few

CDR3 DNA: TGTGCCAGCAGTAAAACCAGCTATGGCTACACCTTC
CDR3 protein: CASSKTSYGYTF
D gene: NA
V gene: TRBV6-6
J gene: TRBJ1-2
clone size: NA

CDR3 DNA: TGTGCCAGCAGCTTGGACAGGGCCGGGCCCCAGCATTTT
CDR3 protein: CASSLDRAGPQHF
D gene: NA
V gene: TRBV5-4
J gene: TRBJ1-5
clone size: NA

CDR3 DNA: TGTGCCAGCTCACCTCCGGGACAGGGGCCAGATACGCAGTATTTT
CDR3 protein: CASSPPGQGPDTQYF
D gene: TRBD1
V gene: TRBV18
J gene: TRBJ2-3
clone size: NA

CDR3 DNA: TGCGCCAGCAGCTTCTCCGCGGGAGGGCCTGGAGAGCAGTACTTC
CDR3 protein: CASSFSAGGPGEQYF
D gene: TRBD2
V gene: TRBV5-1
J gene: TRBJ2-7
clone size: NA

CDR3 DNA: TGTGCCAGCAGTTCCTACTTAACAGGGGGTCACCACGAGCAGTACTTC
CDR3 protein: CASSSYLTGGHHEQYF
D gene: TRBD1
V gene: TRBV28
J gene: TRBJ2-7
clone size: NA

CDR3 DNA: TGTGCCAGCAGCCAACAAAGTCCAACGGGAGGCAATCTTTACGAGCAGTACTTC
CDR3 protein: CASSQQSPTGGNLYEQYF
D gene: TRBD2
V gene: TRBV4-2
J gene: TRBJ2-7
clone size: NA

CDR3 DNA: TGTGCCAGCAGCCCGAGAACAGGGTACAATGAGCAGTTCTTC
CDR3 protein: CASSPRTGYNEQFF
D gene: NA
V gene: TRBV7-3
J gene: TRBJ2-1
clone size: NA

CDR3 DNA: TGTGCCAGCAGTTTAAGGGTAGCGGGAGTATCAGATACGCAGTATTTT
CDR3 protein: CASSLRVAGVSDTQYF
D gene: TRBD2
V gene: TRBV28
J gene: TRBJ2-3
clone size: NA

CDR3 DNA: TGTGCCAGCAGCGTTACCAGCGGGGGCACTGAAGCTTTCTTT
CDR3 protein: CASSVTSGGTEAFF
D gene: NA
V gene: TRBV9
J gene: TRBJ1-1
clone size: once

CDR3 DNA: TGTGCCAGCAGTTTGATAGGGGCGATAGATGGCAATCAGCCCCAGCATTTT
CDR3 protein: CASSLIGAIDGNQPQHF
D gene: NA
V gene: TRBV28
J gene: TRBJ1-5
clone size: NA

CDR3 DNA: TGTGCCTGGGACACAGGGAACACTGAAGCTTTCTTT
CDR3 protein: CAWDTGNTEAFF
D gene: NA
V gene: TRBV30
J gene: TRBJ1-1
clone size: few

CDR3 DNA: TGTGCTAGTGGTGGGGACGGCGGAGTTATCGGTGAGCAGTTCTTC
CDR3 protein: CASGGDGGVIGEQFF
D gene: NA
V gene: TRBV12-5
J gene: TRBJ2-1
clone size: NA

CDR3 DNA: TGTGCCAGCAGTCCCAGGGGGACAGAGAACACTGAAGCTTTCTTT
CDR3 protein: CASSPRGTENTEAFF
D gene: TRBD1
V gene: TRBV28
J gene: TRBJ1-1
clone size: once

CDR3 DNA: TGTGCCAGCCGTTGGGCCCATTGGACCGAGCAGTACTTC
CDR3 protein: CASRWAHWTEQYF
D gene: NA
V gene: TRBV28
J gene: TRBJ2-7
clone size: NA

CDR3 DNA: TGTGCCAGCAGCTTAGCGAGGTACACCGGGGAGCTGTTTTTT
CDR3 protein: CASSLARYTGELFF
D gene: NA
V gene: TRBV7-7
J gene: TRBJ2-2
clone size: NA

CDR3 DNA: TGTGCCAGCAGTGAAAGGGCACAGGGCTCCTACGAGCAGTACTTC
CDR3 protein: CASSERAQGSYEQYF
D gene: NA
V gene: TRBV2
J gene: TRBJ2-7
clone size: NA

CDR3 DNA: TGTGCCAGCAGCCTTCGACTACAGGGGTCTGGAAACACCATATATTTT
CDR3 protein: CASSLRLQGSGNTIYF
D gene: TRBD1
V gene: TRBV9
J gene: TRBJ1-3
clone size: few

CDR3 DNA: TGTGCCAGCAGCCAAGATCCACGCCGGACTAGCGGCTACAATGAGCAGTTCTTC
CDR3 protein: CASSQDPRRTSGYNEQFF
D gene: TRBD2
V gene: TRBV14
J gene: TRBJ2-1
clone size: NA

CDR3 DNA: TGTGCCAGCAGCCGGGACAGGGGTTACTATGGCTACACCTTC
CDR3 protein: CASSRDRGYYGYTF
D gene: TRBD1
V gene: TRBV28
J gene: TRBJ1-2
clone size: NA

CDR3 DNA: TGCGCCAGCAGCTTGGTCGCACAGGACGCCTACGAGCAGTACTTC
CDR3 protein: CASSLVAQDAYEQYF
D gene: NA
V gene: TRBV5-1
J gene: TRBJ2-7
clone size: NA

CDR3 DNA: TGTGCCAGCAGCTTAGCGCGGGGGCTCGATGGCTACACCTTC
CDR3 protein: CASSLARGLDGYTF
D gene: NA
V gene: TRBV7-9
J gene: TRBJ1-2
clone size: NA

CDR3 DNA: TGTGCCAGCAGCTTAACCGAGACCGGGGAGCTGTTTTTT
CDR3 protein: CASSLTETGELFF
D gene: NA
V gene: TRBV7-3
J gene: TRBJ2-2
clone size: NA

CDR3 DNA: TGTGCCAGCAGCCGTACAGGGAGTGAAGCTTTCTTT
CDR3 protein: CASSRTGSEAFF
D gene: NA
V gene: TRBV5-4
J gene: TRBJ1-1
clone size: NA

CDR3 DNA: TGTGCCAGCTGCGACGGACTCTCTGGAAACACCATATATTTT
CDR3 protein: CASCDGLSGNTIYF
D gene: NA
V gene: TRBV21-1
J gene: TRBJ1-3
clone size: NA

CDR3 DNA: TGTGCCTGGAGTATCGCGGGTGGCTACACCTTC
CDR3 protein: CAWSIAGGYTF
D gene: NA
V gene: TRBV30
J gene: TRBJ1-2
clone size: few

CDR3 DNA: TGTGCCTGGAATCGGGATTTGTACACTGAAGCTTTCTTT
CDR3 protein: CAWNRDLYTEAFF
D gene: NA
V gene: TRBV30
J gene: TRBJ1-1
clone size: few

CDR3 DNA: TGTGCCAGTCAGACTAGCGGGACATTCGAGCAGTACTTC
CDR3 protein: CASQTSGTFEQYF
D gene: TRBD2
V gene: TRBV28
J gene: TRBJ2-7
clone size: NA

CDR3 DNA: TGCGCCAGCAGCTGGTGGACAGGGACTGGAAACACCATATATTTT
CDR3 protein: CASSWWTGTGNTIYF
D gene: TRBD1
V gene: TRBV5-1
J gene: TRBJ1-3
clone size: NA

CDR3 DNA: TGTGCCAGCAGTTTTGTCAGCGGGAGGACCACCTACGAGCAGTACTTC
CDR3 protein: CASSFVSGRTTYEQYF
D gene: TRBD2
V gene: TRBV28
J gene: TRBJ2-7
clone size: once

CDR3 DNA: TGTGCCAGTAGTATATCGGCATTCGGCTACGAGCAGTACTTC
CDR3 protein: CASSISAFGYEQYF
D gene: NA
V gene: TRBV19
J gene: TRBJ2-7
clone size: NA

CDR3 DNA: TGTGCCAGCAGCTTAGACCCCAATGAGCAGTTCTTC
CDR3 protein: CASSLDPNEQFF
D gene: NA
V gene: TRBV11-3
J gene: TRBJ2-1
clone size: NA

CDR3 DNA: TGTGCCAGCAGCCCCGCCGGGACTAGCTACGAGCAGTACTTC
CDR3 protein: CASSPAGTSYEQYF
D gene: TRBD2
V gene: TRBV28
J gene: TRBJ2-7
clone size: NA

CDR3 DNA: TGTGCCAGCAGCTTAGCGCCAGCGGCGTCCTACGAGCAGTACTTC
CDR3 protein: CASSLAPAASYEQYF
D gene: NA
V gene: TRBV7-6
J gene: TRBJ2-7
clone size: NA